This T cell receptor beta chain is drawn from a study of identical twins. Using its own MiXCR run on the 5' RACE reads, TCRdb lists one record per CDR3 protein. The table lists 450,000 or so distinct CDR3 sequences, roughly 13% of them singletons. The CDR3 extends over 15 amino acids. The germline V and J ends were trimmed by 0 bases and 1 base, with 10 bases remaining between them. The V gene's germline CDR1 is SGHRS and CDR2 YFSETQ. Regarding the study as a whole: High-abundance cord blood beta clonotypes had fewer insertions; memory repertoires showed none. Within beta out-of-frame sequences, the excess sharing observed between twins was weaker.

Turning to this clonotype: Its antigen is undetermined.

This sample was shared with a second study, whose subject was yellow fever vaccine responses in identical twins.

Sequenced input: CD4+ T cells sorted from blood. This rearrangement joins TRBV5-1 to TRBJ1-1; D possibly corresponds to TRBD1 (5 bases). This sequence was found in a woman aged 18-29 years in good health. This CDR3 is CASSLVGGENTEAFF. The CDR3 nucleotides are TGCGCCAGCAGCTTGGTAGGAGGGGAGAACACTGAAGCTTTCTTT.